The TCR beta chain under discussion was sequenced for a study of T cells after yellow fever vaccination. Study details: Preparation used SMART-Seq v4 Ultra Low Input for the low-cell-number fractions.

This CDR3 contains 13 residues. 5'RACE template switching added a universal primer site and UMIs to TCR cDNA. TCRdb fed the 5' RACE reads into MiXCR, producing one record per CDR3 protein. This table has 300,000 to 400,000 distinct CDR3 sequences, 8.1% appearing once. Study findings and constraints: Researchers cautioned that FACS-sorted repertoires could harbor abundant clonotypes contaminating from the bulk population. A secondary response was less intense yet reached its peak sooner, at day 5 versus 15.

Comments on this clonotype: No antigen is known for it.

The V gene is TRBV21-1, the J gene TRBJ1-2. TRBV21-1 is an annotated pseudogene. The sequenced sample was PBMCs, obtained about 49 days after the first yellow fever vaccination. The clonotype was recovered from a man aged 18 to 29 who received the YFV17D yellow fever vaccine. In DNA form, the CDR3 reads TGTGCCAGCAGCAAAAAGTACAGCTATGGCTACACCTTC. Its protein product is CASSKKYSYGYTF.